What follows are 2 T cell receptor beta chains derived from one specimen sequenced in a study of long-term antiretroviral therapy in people with HIV. Researchers ran immunoSEQ v3.0 at survey level. TCRdb's table, derived via immunoSEQ multiplex PCR, lists solely in-frame clones and lacks some. Counted here are approximately 30,000 clones, about 76% occurring once; the ten biggest clones make up 3.2%. The source was unsorted PBMCs, collected 1.9 years after starting antiretroviral therapy. Receptors originate from a man between 18 and 29 years old with HIV.

V and J are TRBV28 and TRBJ2-5; 7 nucleotides agree with TRBD2. Germline V lookup: CDR1 MDHEN, CDR2 SYDVKM. J lost 5 bases, V lost 6 bases, and 9 bases had no gene match. This CDR3 has 14 amino acids. CDR3 DNA: TGTGCCAGCAGCTCCGGGGGGACGTGGGAGACCCAGTACTTC. This sequence encodes CASSSGGTWETQYF.

The chain uses TRBV4-2 and TRBJ1-5; no definite D call. V gave up 0 bases and J gave up 0 bases, with 6 bases separating them. The CDR3 consists of 15 residues. CDR1 is LGHNA, CDR2 YNFKEQ, per germline. This CDR3 reads CASSQDDFSNQPQHF. The CDR3 DNA reads as TGTGCCAGCAGCCAAGATGACTTTAGCAATCAGCCCCAGCATTTT.